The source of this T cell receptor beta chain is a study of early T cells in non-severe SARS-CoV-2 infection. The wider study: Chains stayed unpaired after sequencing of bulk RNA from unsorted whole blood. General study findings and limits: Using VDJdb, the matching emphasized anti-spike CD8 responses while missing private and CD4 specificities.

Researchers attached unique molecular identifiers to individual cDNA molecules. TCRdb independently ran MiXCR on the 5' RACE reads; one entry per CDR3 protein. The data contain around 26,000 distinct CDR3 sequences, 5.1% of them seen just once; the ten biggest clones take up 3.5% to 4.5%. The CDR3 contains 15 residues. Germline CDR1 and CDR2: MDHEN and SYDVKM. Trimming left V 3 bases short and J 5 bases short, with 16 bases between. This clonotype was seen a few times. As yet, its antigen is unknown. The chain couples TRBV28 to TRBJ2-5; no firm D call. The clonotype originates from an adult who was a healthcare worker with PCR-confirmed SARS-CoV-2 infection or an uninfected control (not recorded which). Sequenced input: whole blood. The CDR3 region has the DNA TGTGCCAGCAGTTTTCGGGCTGTGAATGTGGAGACCCAGTACTTC. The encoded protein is CASSFRAVNVETQYF.